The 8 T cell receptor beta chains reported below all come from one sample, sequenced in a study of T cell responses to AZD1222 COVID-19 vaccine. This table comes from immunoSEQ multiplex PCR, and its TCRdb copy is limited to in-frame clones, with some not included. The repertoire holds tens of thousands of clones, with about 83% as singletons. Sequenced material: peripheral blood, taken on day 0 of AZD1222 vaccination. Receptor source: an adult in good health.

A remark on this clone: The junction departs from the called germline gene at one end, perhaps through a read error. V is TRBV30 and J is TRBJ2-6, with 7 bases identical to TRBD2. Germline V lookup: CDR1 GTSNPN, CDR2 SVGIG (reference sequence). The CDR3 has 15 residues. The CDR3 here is CAGRVKGVGANVLTF. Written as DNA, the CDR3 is TGTGCCGGGAGGGTGAAAGGGGTAGGGGCCAACGTCCTGACTTTC. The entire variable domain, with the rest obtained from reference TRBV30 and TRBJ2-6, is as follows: SQTIHQWPATLVQPVGSPLSLECTVEGTSNPNLYWYRQAAGRGLQLLFYSVGIGQISSEVPQNLSASRPQDRQFILSSKKLLLSDSGFYLCAGRVKGVGANVLTFGAGSRLTVL.

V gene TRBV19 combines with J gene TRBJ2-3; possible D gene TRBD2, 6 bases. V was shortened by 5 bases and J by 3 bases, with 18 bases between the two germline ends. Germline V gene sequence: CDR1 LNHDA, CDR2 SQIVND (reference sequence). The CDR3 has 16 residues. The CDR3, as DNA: TGTGCCAGTAGTGTAACGGGACTCAGAAGGACAGATACGCAGTATTTT. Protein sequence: CASSVTGLRRTDTQYF.

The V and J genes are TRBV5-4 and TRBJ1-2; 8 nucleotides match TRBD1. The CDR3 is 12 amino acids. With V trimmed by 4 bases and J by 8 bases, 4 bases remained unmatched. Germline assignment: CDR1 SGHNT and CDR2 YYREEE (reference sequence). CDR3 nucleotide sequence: TGTGCCAGCAGCGCGACAGGGGTCGGCTACACCTTC. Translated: CASSATGVGYTF. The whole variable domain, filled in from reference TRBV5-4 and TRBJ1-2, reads ETGVTQSPTHLIKTRGQQVTLRCSSQSGHNTVSWYQQALGQGPQFIFQYYREEENGRGNFPPRFSGLQFPNYSSELNVNALELDDSALYLCASSATGVGYTFGSGTRLTVV.

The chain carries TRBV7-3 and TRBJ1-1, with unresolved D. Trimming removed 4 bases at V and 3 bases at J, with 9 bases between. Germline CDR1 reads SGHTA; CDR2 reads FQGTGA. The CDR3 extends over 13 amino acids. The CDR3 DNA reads TGTGCCAGCAGCTACGGATGGGACACTGAAGCTTTCTTT. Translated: CASSYGWDTEAFF.

This chain's CDR3 is CASRTGGFNSPLHF. Here the CDR3 DNA reads TGTGCCAGCCGAACCGGCGGTTTCAATTCACCCCTCCACTTT. The J gene is TRBJ1-6, the V gene TRBV18; D not resolved. The CDR3 length is 14 residues. V was pared by 8 bases and J by 7 bases, with 15 bases between. Germline loops: CDR1 KGHSH, CDR2 LQKENI. Based on the CDR3 plus reference TRBV18 and TRBJ1-6, the full variable domain is NAGVMQNPRHLVRRRGQEARLRCSPMKGHSHVYWYRQLPEEGLKFMVYLQKENIIDESGMPKERFSAEFPKEGPSILRIQQVVRGDSAAYFCASRTGGFNSPLHFGNGTRLTVT.

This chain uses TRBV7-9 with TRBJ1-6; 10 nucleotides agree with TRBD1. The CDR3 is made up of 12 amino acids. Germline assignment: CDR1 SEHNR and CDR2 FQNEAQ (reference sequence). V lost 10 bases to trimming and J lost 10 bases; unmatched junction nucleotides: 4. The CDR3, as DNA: TGTGCCACTGGGACAGGGGACTCACCCCTCCACTTT. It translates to CATGTGDSPLHF.

The CDR3 DNA sequence: TGTGCCAGCAGTGCCACCCGCGGCCGGGATGGAAACACCATATATTTT. This codes for CASSATRGRDGNTIYF. This chain uses TRBV2 with TRBJ1-3, with D unclear. Germline V gene sequence: CDR1 SNHLY, CDR2 FYNNEI. The V end was cut by 4 bases, the J end by 3 bases, with 16 bases between. This CDR3 contains 16 residues. Using reference TRBV2 and TRBJ1-3 for the parts outside the CDR3, the full variable domain is EPEVTQTPSHQVTQMGQEVILRCVPISNHLYFYWYRQILGQKVEFLVSFYNNEISEKSEIFDDQFSVERPDGSNFTLKIRSTKLEDSAMYFCASSATRGRDGNTIYFGEGSWLTVV.

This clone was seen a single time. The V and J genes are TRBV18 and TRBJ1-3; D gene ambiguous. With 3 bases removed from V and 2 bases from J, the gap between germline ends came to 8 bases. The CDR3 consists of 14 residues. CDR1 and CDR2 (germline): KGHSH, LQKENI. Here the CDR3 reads CASSPGVTGNTIYF. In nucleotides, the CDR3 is TGTGCCAGCTCACCCGGGGTAACTGGAAACACCATATATTTT.